This T cell receptor (beta chain) is drawn from a study of T cells in Graves' hyperthyroidism and ophthalmopathy. With V trimmed by 3 bases and J by 0 bases, 11 bases remained unmatched. Germline V gives CDR1 SNHLY, CDR2 FYNNEI. The CDR3 spans 18 residues. Amplification of TCR beta CDR3 regions was performed using RNA transcripts as template. HTBI primers were used for first-round RT-PCR of the TCR CDR3. TCRdb reanalysed the multiplex PCR reads using MiXCR and keeps one entry per CDR3 protein. Here the sample spans approximately 590,000 distinct CDR3 sequences, 15% to 18% being singletons. This clonotype was counted at least ten times.

This chain joins TRBV2 and TRBJ1-5, with 7 bases matching TRBD1. The clonotype comes from a woman in her twenties or thirties with Graves' hyperthyroidism. The sample was blood. The CDR3 sequence is CASSDGIRGGFSNQPQHF. For the CDR3, the DNA is TGTGCCAGCAGTGATGGGATCAGGGGGGGGTTTAGCAATCAGCCCCAGCATTTT.